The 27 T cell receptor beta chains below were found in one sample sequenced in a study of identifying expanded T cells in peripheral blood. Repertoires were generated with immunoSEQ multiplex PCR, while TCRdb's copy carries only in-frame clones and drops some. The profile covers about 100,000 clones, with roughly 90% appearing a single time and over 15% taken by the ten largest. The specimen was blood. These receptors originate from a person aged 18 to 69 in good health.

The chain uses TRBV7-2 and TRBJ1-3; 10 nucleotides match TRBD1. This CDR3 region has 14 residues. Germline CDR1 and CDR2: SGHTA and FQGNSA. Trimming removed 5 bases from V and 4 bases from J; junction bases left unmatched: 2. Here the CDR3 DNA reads TGTGCCAGCAGCCCGACAGGGGGCGGAAACACCATATATTTT. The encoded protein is CASSPTGGGNTIYF.

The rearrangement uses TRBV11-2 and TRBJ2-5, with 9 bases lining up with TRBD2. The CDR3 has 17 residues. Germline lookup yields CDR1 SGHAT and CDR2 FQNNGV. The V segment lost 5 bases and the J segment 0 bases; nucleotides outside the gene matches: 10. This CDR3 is CASSPGGGLAYQETQYF. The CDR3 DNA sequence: TGTGCCAGCAGCCCGGGGGGGGGACTAGCATACCAAGAGACCCAGTACTTC.

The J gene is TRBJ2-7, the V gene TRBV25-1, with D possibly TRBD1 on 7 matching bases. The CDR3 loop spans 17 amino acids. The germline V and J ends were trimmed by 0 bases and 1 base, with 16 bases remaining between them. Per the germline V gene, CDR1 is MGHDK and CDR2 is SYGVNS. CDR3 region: CASSEYLGGTESYEQYF. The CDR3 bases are TGTGCCAGCAGTGAATATCTAGGAGGGACAGAATCCTACGAGCAGTACTTC.

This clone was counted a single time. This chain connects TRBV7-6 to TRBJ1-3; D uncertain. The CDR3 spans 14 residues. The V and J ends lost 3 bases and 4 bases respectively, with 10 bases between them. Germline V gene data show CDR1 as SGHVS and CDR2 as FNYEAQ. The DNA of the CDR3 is TGTGCCAGCAGCTTCAGTGGTCCCGGAAACACCATATATTTT. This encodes CASSFSGPGNTIYF.

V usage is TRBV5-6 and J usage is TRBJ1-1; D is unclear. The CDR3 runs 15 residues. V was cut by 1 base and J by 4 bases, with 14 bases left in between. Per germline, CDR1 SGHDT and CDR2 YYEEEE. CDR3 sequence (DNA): TGTGCCAGCAGCTTGTCGCCCGGATTCGGCACTGAAGCTTTCTTT. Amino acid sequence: CASSLSPGFGTEAFF.

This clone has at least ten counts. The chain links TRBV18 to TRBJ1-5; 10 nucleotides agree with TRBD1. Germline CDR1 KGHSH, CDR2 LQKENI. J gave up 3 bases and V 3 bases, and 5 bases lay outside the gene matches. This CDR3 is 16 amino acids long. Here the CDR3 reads CASSPAGQGYNQPQHF. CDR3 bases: TGTGCCAGCTCACCGGCGGGACAGGGGTACAATCAGCCCCAGCATTTT.

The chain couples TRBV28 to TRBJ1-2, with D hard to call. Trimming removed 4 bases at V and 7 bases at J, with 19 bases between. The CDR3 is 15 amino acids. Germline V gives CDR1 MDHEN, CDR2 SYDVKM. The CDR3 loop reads CASSYSLRIAAGYTF. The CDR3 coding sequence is TGTGCCAGCAGTTACAGCCTCAGAATCGCGGCTGGCTACACCTTC.

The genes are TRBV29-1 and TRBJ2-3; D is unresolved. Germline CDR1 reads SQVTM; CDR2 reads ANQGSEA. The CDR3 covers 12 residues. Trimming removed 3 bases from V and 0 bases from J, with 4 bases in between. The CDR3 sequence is CSVEVSTDTQYF. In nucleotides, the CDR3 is TGCAGCGTTGAGGTGAGCACAGATACGCAGTATTTT.

The DNA for the CDR3 is TGCGCCAGCAGCGTCGGACAGGGACTGGGAGACACTGAAGCTTTCTTT. This gives the protein CASSVGQGLGDTEAFF. The rearrangement links TRBV5-1 to TRBJ1-1, with 8 bases aligning to TRBD1. CDR3 length equals 16 residues. The germline V gene has CDR1 SGHRS and CDR2 YFSETQ. V was clipped by 4 bases and J by 3 bases; unmatched bases: 11.

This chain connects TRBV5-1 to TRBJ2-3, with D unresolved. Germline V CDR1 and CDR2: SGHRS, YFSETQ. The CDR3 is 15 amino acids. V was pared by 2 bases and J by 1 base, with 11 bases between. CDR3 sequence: CASSFVWRGTDTQYF. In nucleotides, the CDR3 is TGCGCCAGCAGCTTTGTCTGGCGAGGCACAGATACGCAGTATTTT.

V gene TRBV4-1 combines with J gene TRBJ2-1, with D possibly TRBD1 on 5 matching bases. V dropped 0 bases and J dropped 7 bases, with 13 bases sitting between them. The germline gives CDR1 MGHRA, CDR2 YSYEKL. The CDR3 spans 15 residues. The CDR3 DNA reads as TGCGCCAGCAGCCAAGATAGGGGCTATAGGAATGAGCAGTTCTTC. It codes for CASSQDRGYRNEQFF.

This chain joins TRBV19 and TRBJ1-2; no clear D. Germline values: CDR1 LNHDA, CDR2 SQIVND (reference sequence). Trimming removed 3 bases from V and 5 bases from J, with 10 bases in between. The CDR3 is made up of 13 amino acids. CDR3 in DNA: TGTGCCAGTAGTATCGGGCAGTATTATGGCTACACCTTC. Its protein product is CASSIGQYYGYTF.

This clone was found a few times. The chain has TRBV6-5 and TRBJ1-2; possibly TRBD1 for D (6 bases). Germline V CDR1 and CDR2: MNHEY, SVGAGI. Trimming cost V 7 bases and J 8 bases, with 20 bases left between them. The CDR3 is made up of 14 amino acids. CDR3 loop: CASTTLYRDRGYTF. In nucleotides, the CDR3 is TGTGCCAGCACAACCCTCTACAGGGATCGGGGCTACACCTTC.

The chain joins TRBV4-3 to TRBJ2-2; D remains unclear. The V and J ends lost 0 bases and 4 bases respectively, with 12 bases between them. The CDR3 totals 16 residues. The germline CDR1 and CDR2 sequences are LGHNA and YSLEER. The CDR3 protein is CASSQDLGIRTGELFF. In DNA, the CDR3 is TGCGCCAGCAGCCAAGATCTTGGGATCCGCACCGGGGAGCTGTTTTTT.

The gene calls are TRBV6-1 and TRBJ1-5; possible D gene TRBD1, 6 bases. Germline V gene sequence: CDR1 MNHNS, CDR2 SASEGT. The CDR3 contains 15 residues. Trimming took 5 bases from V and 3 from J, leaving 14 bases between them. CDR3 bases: TGTGCCAGCAGTATGGGGGCAGGTGCCAATCAGCCCCAGCATTTT. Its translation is CASSMGAGANQPQHF.

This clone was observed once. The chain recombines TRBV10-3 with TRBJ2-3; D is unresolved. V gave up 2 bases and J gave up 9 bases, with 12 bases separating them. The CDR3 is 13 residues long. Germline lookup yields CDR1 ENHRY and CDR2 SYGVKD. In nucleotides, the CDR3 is TGTGCCATCAGTGAGGCTCGAGGTTGGACGCAGTATTTT. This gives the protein CAISEARGWTQYF.

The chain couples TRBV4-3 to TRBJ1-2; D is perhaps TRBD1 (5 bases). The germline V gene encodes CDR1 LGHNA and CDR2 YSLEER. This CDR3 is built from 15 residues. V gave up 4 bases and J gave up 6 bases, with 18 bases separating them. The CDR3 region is CASSLGRAIGDGYTF. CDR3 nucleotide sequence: TGCGCCAGCAGCCTCGGGAGGGCTATAGGGGATGGCTACACCTTC.

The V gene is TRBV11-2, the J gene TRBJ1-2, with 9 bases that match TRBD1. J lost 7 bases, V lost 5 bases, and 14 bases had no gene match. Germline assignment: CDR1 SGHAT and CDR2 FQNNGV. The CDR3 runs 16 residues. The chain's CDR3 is CASSPAPTGGAGGYTF. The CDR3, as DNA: TGTGCCAGCAGCCCCGCCCCTACAGGGGGCGCGGGTGGCTACACCTTC.

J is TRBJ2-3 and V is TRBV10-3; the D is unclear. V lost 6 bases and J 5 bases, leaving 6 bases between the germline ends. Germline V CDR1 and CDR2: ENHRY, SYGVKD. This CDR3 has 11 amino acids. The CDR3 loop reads CAIRSQDTQYF. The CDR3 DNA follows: TGTGCCATCAGATCCCAAGATACGCAGTATTTT.

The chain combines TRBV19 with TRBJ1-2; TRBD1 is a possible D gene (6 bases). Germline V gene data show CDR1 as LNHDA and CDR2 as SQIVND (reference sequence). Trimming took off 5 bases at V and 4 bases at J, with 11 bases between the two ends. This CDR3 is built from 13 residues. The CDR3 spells CASSHREGYGYTF. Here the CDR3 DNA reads TGTGCCAGTAGTCACAGGGAGGGCTATGGCTACACCTTC.

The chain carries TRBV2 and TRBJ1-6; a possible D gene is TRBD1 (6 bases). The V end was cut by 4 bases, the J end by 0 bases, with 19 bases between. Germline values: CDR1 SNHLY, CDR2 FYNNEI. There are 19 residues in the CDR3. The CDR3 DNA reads TGTGCCAGCAGTGCCATCAGGGGAGGACAGAGCTCCTATAATTCACCCCTCCACTTT. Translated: CASSAIRGGQSSYNSPLHF.

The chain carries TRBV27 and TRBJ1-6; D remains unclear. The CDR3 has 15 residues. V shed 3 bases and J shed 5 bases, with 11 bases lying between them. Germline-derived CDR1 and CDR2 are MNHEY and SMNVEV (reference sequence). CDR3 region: CASSLTSHNNSPLHF. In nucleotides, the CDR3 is TGTGCCAGCAGTTTGACGTCCCATAATAATTCACCCCTCCACTTT.

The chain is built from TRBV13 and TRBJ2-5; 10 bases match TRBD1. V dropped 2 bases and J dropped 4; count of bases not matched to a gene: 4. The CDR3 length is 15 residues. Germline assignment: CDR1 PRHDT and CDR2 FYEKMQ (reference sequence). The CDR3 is CASSLRQGAGETQYF. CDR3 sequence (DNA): TGTGCCAGCAGCTTAAGACAGGGGGCCGGAGAGACCCAGTACTTC.

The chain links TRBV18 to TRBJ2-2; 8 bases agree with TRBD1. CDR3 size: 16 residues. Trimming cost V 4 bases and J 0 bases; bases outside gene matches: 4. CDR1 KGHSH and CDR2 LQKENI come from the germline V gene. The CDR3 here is CASSLQGVSNTGELFF. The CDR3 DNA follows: TGTGCCAGCTCACTACAGGGGGTATCGAACACCGGGGAGCTGTTTTTT.

In nucleotides, the CDR3 is TGTGCCAGCAGCTTAGTGGTAGGTCCGAACACCGGGGAGCTGTTTTTT. It yields the protein CASSLVVGPNTGELFF. V and J are TRBV13 and TRBJ2-2; D gene uncertain. Germline loops: CDR1 PRHDT, CDR2 FYEKMQ (reference sequence). The CDR3 is 16 residues long. V was trimmed by 1 base and J by 0 bases, leaving 9 bases between them.

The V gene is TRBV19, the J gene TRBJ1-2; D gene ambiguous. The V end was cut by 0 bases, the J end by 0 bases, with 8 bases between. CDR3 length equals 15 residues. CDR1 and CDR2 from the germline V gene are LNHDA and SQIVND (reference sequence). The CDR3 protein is CASSIDRGANYGYTF. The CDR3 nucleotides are TGTGCCAGTAGTATAGATCGTGGGGCTAACTATGGCTACACCTTC. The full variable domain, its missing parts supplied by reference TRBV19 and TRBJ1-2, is DGGITQSPKYLFRKEGQNVTLSCEQNLNHDAMYWYRQDPGQGLRLIYYSQIVNDFQKGDIAEGYSVSREKKESFPLTVTSAQKNPTAFYLCASSIDRGANYGYTFGSGTRLTVV.

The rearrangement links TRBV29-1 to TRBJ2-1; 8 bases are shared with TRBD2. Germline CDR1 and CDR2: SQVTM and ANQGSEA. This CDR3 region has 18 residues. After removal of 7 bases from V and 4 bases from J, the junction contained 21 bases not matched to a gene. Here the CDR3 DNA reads TGCAGCGCTCCCGGGACTAGGGGCACCCGAGGGTCTTACAATGAGCAGTTCTTC. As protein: CSAPGTRGTRGSYNEQFF.